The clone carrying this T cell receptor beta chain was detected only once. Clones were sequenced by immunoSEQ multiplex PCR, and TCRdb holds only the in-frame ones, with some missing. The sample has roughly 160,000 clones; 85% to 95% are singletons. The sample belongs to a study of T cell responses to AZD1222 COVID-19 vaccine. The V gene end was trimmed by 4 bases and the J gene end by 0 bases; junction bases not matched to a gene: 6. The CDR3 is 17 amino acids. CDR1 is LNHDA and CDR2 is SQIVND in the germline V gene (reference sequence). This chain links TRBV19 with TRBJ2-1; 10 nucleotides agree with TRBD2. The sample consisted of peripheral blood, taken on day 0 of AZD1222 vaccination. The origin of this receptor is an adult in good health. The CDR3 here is CASSTSGRAVSYNEQFF. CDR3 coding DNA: TGTGCCAGTAGTACAAGCGGGAGGGCCGTCTCCTACAATGAGCAGTTCTTC.